These 21 T cell receptor beta chains came from one sample sequenced in a study of beta chain features in type 1 diabetes. Expressed TCRB transcripts were sequenced, since all the RNA that had been isolated was reverse transcribed. TCRdb keeps only in-frame clones here, not all; method: immunoSEQ multiplex PCR. The table shows 430,000 or so clones, with roughly 11% occurring only once. Sequencing was done on a sample of naive CD4+ T cells from blood. The origin of the receptors is a young woman in good health.

The chain recombines TRBV18 with TRBJ2-1; no firm D call. Germline values: CDR1 KGHSH, CDR2 LQKENI. V lost 2 bases, J lost 6 bases, and 11 bases lay in between. CDR3 length: 14 amino acids. The CDR3 DNA is TGTGCCAGCTCACCAGAGTTTGGCCTCAATGAGCAGTTCTTC. Residues: CASSPEFGLNEQFF.

This chain joins TRBV9 and TRBJ2-7; tentative D call: TRBD1 (6 bases). This CDR3 comprises 17 residues. The V end was cut by 3 bases, the J end by 6 bases, with 25 bases between. CDR1 and CDR2 from the germline V gene are SGDLS and YYNGEE. CDR3 coding DNA: TGTGCCAGCAGCGAAGTAATGGGGGCCCTCCCTACGGTCGAGCAGTACGTC. This encodes CASSEVMGALPTVEQYV.

This chain joins TRBV18 and TRBJ2-3; D possibly corresponds to TRBD2 (6 bases). CDR1 and CDR2 (germline): KGHSH, LQKENI. V lost 3 bases, J lost 0 bases, and 13 bases lay in between. This CDR3 is built from 16 residues. In nucleotides, the CDR3 is TGTGCCAGCTCACCGCAGGGACTTGGAAGCACAGATACGCAGTATTTT. As protein: CASSPQGLGSTDTQYF. The full variable domain, its missing parts supplied by reference TRBV18 and TRBJ2-3, is NAGVMQNPRHLVRRRGQEARLRCSPMKGHSHVYWYRQLPEEGLKFMVYLQKENIIDESGMPKERFSAEFPKEGPSILRIQQVVRGDSAAYFCASSPQGLGSTDTQYFGPGTRLTVL.

The table lists this clone with a few counts. The V and J genes are TRBV7-9 and TRBJ2-1; 7 positions agree with TRBD1. The CDR3 totals 13 residues. Germline loops: CDR1 SEHNR, CDR2 FQNEAQ (reference sequence). J gave up 8 bases and V 7 bases, and 8 bases lay outside the gene matches. CDR3 amino acids: CASKLDRVDEQFF. As DNA, the CDR3 is TGTGCCAGCAAACTAGACAGGGTCGATGAGCAGTTCTTC.

The chain links TRBV27 to TRBJ2-7; 9 bases match TRBD1. The CDR3 totals 15 residues. V was clipped by 4 bases and J by 6 bases; unmatched bases: 10. Germline V lookup: CDR1 MNHEY, CDR2 SMNVEV (reference sequence). The CDR3 DNA reads as TGTGCCAGCAGTTCACCGGGACAGGGCCGGGTCGAGCAGTACTTC. Translating gives CASSSPGQGRVEQYF.

The rearrangement links TRBV27 to TRBJ2-3; D is undetermined. V gave up 3 bases and J gave up 2 bases, with 12 bases separating them. CDR1 is MNHEY and CDR2 is SMNVEV in the germline V gene (reference sequence). This CDR3 has 15 residues. CDR3 coding DNA: TGTGCCAGCAGTTTCCCCGATTACAACACAGATACGCAGTATTTT. Its translation is CASSFPDYNTDTQYF.

The rearrangement joins TRBV29-1 to TRBJ2-3, with TRBD1 matching 9 bases. The CDR3 sequence is 15 residues long. The V segment lost 3 bases and the J segment 10 bases; nucleotides outside the gene matches: 14. Germline V lookup: CDR1 SQVTM, CDR2 ANQGSEA. CDR3 DNA sequence: TGCAGCGTTGAGGGGCTTGGGACAGGGAACCGTCCGCAGTATTTT. This encodes CSVEGLGTGNRPQYF.

This clone occurred a few times. V is TRBV9 and J is TRBJ2-5; the D gene is possibly TRBD1 (6 bases). CDR1 and CDR2 (germline): SGDLS, YYNGEE. V was cut by 0 bases and J by 1 base, with 10 bases left in between. This CDR3 has 15 amino acids. This chain's CDR3 is CASSVAPDSQETQYF. The CDR3 nucleotides are TGTGCCAGCAGCGTAGCCCCGGACAGCCAAGAGACCCAGTACTTC. Supplemented by reference TRBV9 and TRBJ2-5, the full variable domain reads DSGVTQTPKHLITATGQRVTLRCSPRSGDLSVYWYQQSLDQGLQFLIQYYNGEERAKGNILERFSAQQFPDLHSELNLSSLELGDSALYFCASSVAPDSQETQYFGPGTRLLVL.

This clone turned up a few times. The gene calls are TRBV30 and TRBJ2-3; 7 bases are a match to TRBD2. After removal of 8 bases from V and 1 base from J, the junction contained 12 bases not matched to a gene. The CDR3 length is 15 residues. Germline-derived CDR1 and CDR2 are GTSNPN and SVGIG (reference sequence). The CDR3: CAGDFGGGRTDTQYF. The DNA for the CDR3 is TGTGCCGGAGACTTCGGGGGAGGGCGCACAGATACGCAGTATTTT.

The rearrangement uses TRBV29-1 and TRBJ1-1, with D unresolved. V was shortened by 3 bases and J by 4 bases, with 9 bases between the two germline ends. CDR1 and CDR2 (germline): SQVTM, ANQGSEA. This CDR3 has 12 residues. In nucleotides, the CDR3 is TGCAGCGTTGACTCGGGAATCACTGAAGCTTTCTTT. Residues: CSVDSGITEAFF.

There are a few counts of this clone. The chain recombines TRBV7-3 with TRBJ2-5, with a possible D match to TRBD1 (6 bases). Trimming pared 5 bases from V and 5 bases from J, leaving 15 bases between. In germline, CDR1 is SGHTA, CDR2 FQGTGA. The CDR3 has 14 residues. The CDR3 here is CASSPRGSQETQYF. Written as DNA, the CDR3 is TGTGCCAGCAGCCCGAGGGGGAGCCAGGAGACCCAGTACTTC.

V is TRBV11-3 and J is TRBJ2-5; TRBD2 agrees at 8 bases. This CDR3 spans 16 amino acids. Per germline, CDR1 SGHNT and CDR2 YENEEA. The trim removed 5 bases at V and 4 bases at J, leaving 12 bases unmatched. The chain's CDR3 is CASSAGGPRSGETQYF. The CDR3, as DNA: TGTGCCAGCAGCGCGGGGGGCCCTCGTTCAGGAGAGACCCAGTACTTC.

The chain has TRBV25-1 and TRBJ2-1; D is unclear. Germline V CDR1 and CDR2: MGHDK, SYGVNS. CDR3 length: 13 residues. V lost 3 bases and J 4 bases, leaving 7 bases between the germline ends. CDR3 residues: CASSDSGYNEQFF. Here the CDR3 DNA reads TGTGCCAGCAGTGATTCCGGGTACAATGAGCAGTTCTTC.

There are a few counts of this clone. The genes are TRBV7-8 and TRBJ2-1, with D possibly matching TRBD1 (5 bases). Trimming cost V 6 bases and J 5 bases, with 23 bases left between them. CDR3 length equals 17 residues. Germline V gene lookup returns CDR1 SGHVS and CDR2 FQNEAQ. CDR3 sequence: CASRSSAFRVPNNEQFF. Written as DNA, the CDR3 is TGTGCCAGCAGGTCGAGTGCTTTCAGGGTGCCAAACAATGAGCAGTTCTTC.

This rearrangement joins TRBV30 to TRBJ1-4; 10 nucleotides match TRBD1. The CDR3 has 15 amino acids. The V and J ends lost 0 bases and 7 bases, in that order; junction bases with no gene match: 5. The germline CDR1 and CDR2 sequences are GTSNPN and SVGIG (reference sequence). In DNA, the CDR3 is TGTGCCTGGAGTGTACGGCGGACAGGGGGTGAAAAACTGTTTTTT. Protein sequence: CAWSVRRTGGEKLFF. Variable domain in full (rest from reference TRBV30 and TRBJ1-4): SQTIHQWPATLVQPVGSPLSLECTVEGTSNPNLYWYRQAAGRGLQLLFYSVGIGQISSEVPQNLSASRPQDRQFILSSKKLLLSDSGFYLCAWSVRRTGGEKLFFGSGTQLSVL.

V usage is TRBV28 and J usage is TRBJ2-7; 10 nucleotides agree with TRBD1. Germline CDR1 reads MDHEN; CDR2 reads SYDVKM. This CDR3 is built from 12 residues. For the CDR3, the DNA is TGTGCAGGCGGGACAGGGGACCACGAGCAGTACTTC. Translating it yields CAGGTGDHEQYF.

This clone was observed a few times. This rearrangement joins TRBV20-1 to TRBJ2-7, with 7 nucleotides matching TRBD2. Germline CDR1 reads DFQATT; CDR2 reads SNEGSKA (reference sequence). The CDR3 runs 11 residues. Written as DNA, the CDR3 is TGCAGCCCCACGGGGGGTGGCGAGCAGTACGTC. Protein: CSPTGGGEQYV.

The chain uses TRBV28 and TRBJ1-6; D is unclear. V gave up 4 bases and J gave up 6 bases, with 4 bases separating them. This CDR3 spans 12 amino acids. The germline V gene encodes CDR1 MDHEN and CDR2 SYDVKM. The CDR3 DNA reads as TGTGCCAGCAGTTATCCTAATTCACCCCTCCACTTT. This sequence encodes CASSYPNSPLHF. Drawing the rest from reference TRBV28 and TRBJ1-6, the complete variable domain is DVKVTQSSRYLVKRTGEKVFLECVQDMDHENMFWYRQDPGLGLRLIYFSYDVKMKEKGDIPEGYSVSREKKERFSLILESASTNQTSMYLCASSYPNSPLHFGNGTRLTVT.

The gene calls are TRBV10-3 and TRBJ1-6; D ambiguous. Between the trimmed V and J ends, which lost 4 bases and 7 bases, there was a span of 8 bases. CDR1 ENHRY and CDR2 SYGVKD come from the germline V gene. There are 13 residues in the CDR3. The CDR3 nucleotides are TGTGCCATCAGTGCGCCCGGGAATTCACCCCTCCACTTT. Amino acid sequence: CAISAPGNSPLHF.

The V call is TRBV7-2, the J call TRBJ1-6, with 7 bases fitting TRBD1. This CDR3 is 16 amino acids long. Germline V CDR1 and CDR2: SGHTA, FQGNSA. V shed 4 bases and J 7 bases; nucleotides not matched to a gene: 10. This CDR3 is CASSSAAGTANSPLHF. Here the CDR3 DNA reads TGTGCCAGCAGCTCCGCCGCTGGGACAGCAAATTCACCCCTCCACTTT.

The chain combines TRBV5-1 with TRBJ2-5, with D tentatively TRBD2 (5 bases). Trimming left V 4 bases short and J 2 bases short, with 12 bases between. This CDR3 contains 14 residues. Looked up from germline, CDR1 is SGHRS and CDR2 is YFSETQ. CDR3 sequence: CASSPNGIQETQYF. The CDR3 DNA is TGCGCCAGCAGCCCGAACGGGATTCAAGAGACCCAGTACTTC.